These 8 T cell receptor beta chains share one sample of origin, sequenced in a study of T cell changes during pregnancy in multiple sclerosis. Data came from immunoSEQ multiplex PCR; TCRdb stores just in-frame clones and leaves some out. The sample includes tens of thousands of clones, approximately 92% seen only once; the top ten take 2% to 2.5%. The sequencing used peripheral blood, collected before pregnancy. These receptors were taken from a female donor with multiple sclerosis, enrolled in a pregnancy study.

The CDR3 reads CATSSDLGVETQYF. CDR3 bases: TGTGCCACCAGCAGCGACCTAGGAGTAGAGACCCAGTACTTC. The rearrangement uses TRBV15 and TRBJ2-5; D is undetermined. CDR1 is LNHNV, CDR2 YYDKDF, per germline (reference sequence). Trimming stripped 3 bases from V and 4 bases from J, with 12 bases between. This CDR3 has 14 amino acids.

The genes are TRBV5-6 and TRBJ1-1; TRBD1 matches 10 bases. Germline CDR1 is SGHDT and CDR2 is YYEEEE. The ends lost 2 bases at V and 4 bases at J; junction bases unmatched: 2. The CDR3 runs to 14 residues. The CDR3 region is CASSFGTGATEAFF. CDR3 DNA: TGTGCCAGCAGCTTTGGGACAGGGGCCACTGAAGCTTTCTTT.

The chain has TRBV13 and TRBJ2-7; D is unclear. The length of the CDR3 is 14 residues. Trimming shortened V by 1 base and J by 4 bases, and 11 bases separated the two germline ends. Per the germline V gene, CDR1 is PRHDT and CDR2 is FYEKMQ (reference sequence). CDR3 sequence reads: CASSLVQSHYEQYF. The CDR3 DNA is TGTGCCAGCAGCTTAGTACAGTCTCATTACGAGCAGTACTTC.

The rearrangement uses TRBV7-9 and TRBJ2-7; 13 positions match TRBD2. Germline CDR1 reads SEHNR; CDR2 reads FQNEAQ (reference sequence). The CDR3 loop spans 19 amino acids. Trimming at V came to 5 bases and at J to 0 bases, leaving 13 bases not matched to a gene. CDR3 nucleotides: TGTGCCAGCAGCCCTCGCCGCGGACTAGCGGGAGCCGACTCCTACGAGCAGTACTTC. Residues: CASSPRRGLAGADSYEQYF.

This clone appeared a single time. The chain links TRBV7-8 to TRBJ1-5; TRBD1 is a possible D gene (6 bases). Germline-derived CDR1 and CDR2 are SGHVS and FQNEAQ. This CDR3 is built from 17 residues. V was shortened by 5 bases and J by 0 bases, with 17 bases between the two germline ends. The CDR3 region has the DNA TGTGCCAGCAGCCTAGATTTACTACAGGGTAGCAATCAGCCCCAGCATTTT. Amino acid sequence: CASSLDLLQGSNQPQHF.

This rearrangement joins TRBV4-3 to TRBJ1-3, with a tentative D call TRBD1 (6 bases). Deletions cut 0 bases from V and 4 bases from J, with 16 bases between. Germline CDR1 and CDR2: LGHNA and YSLEER. The CDR3 is 17 residues long. The CDR3 nucleotides are TGCGCCAGCAGCCAAGATCGGGACATAAGCCTCGGAAACACCATATATTTT. This encodes CASSQDRDISLGNTIYF.

V gene TRBV6-6 combines with J gene TRBJ2-7; TRBD1 matches 7 bases. V lost 5 bases, J lost 7 bases, and 8 bases stayed unmatched. Germline V gives CDR1 MNHNY, CDR2 SVGAGI (reference sequence). This CDR3 has 13 residues. The CDR3 is CASSQTGAGEQYF. The CDR3 bases are TGTGCCAGCAGTCAAACAGGGGCCGGAGAGCAGTACTTC.

This rearrangement joins TRBV6-4 to TRBJ2-1; TRBD2 aligns across 11 bases. The V gene end was trimmed by 6 bases and the J gene end by 6 bases; junction bases not matched to a gene: 7. The CDR3 length is 15 residues. Germline CDR1 and CDR2: MRHNA and SNTAGT. The CDR3 loop is CASRAVGLAGNEQFF. CDR3 DNA: TGTGCCAGCAGGGCCGTAGGACTAGCGGGCAATGAGCAGTTCTTC.